These 12 T cell receptor beta chains came from one sample sequenced in a study of blood T cell repertoires in COVID-19. The assay was immunoSEQ multiplex PCR, and TCRdb's table has in-frame clones only and misses some. The sample has tens of thousands of clones, 91% seen once. Sequences were obtained from peripheral blood. These receptors were collected from a human donor in a cohort sampled during active COVID-19.

The chain uses TRBV7-9 and TRBJ2-3; D ambiguous. This CDR3 comprises 16 residues. CDR1 SEHNR and CDR2 FQNEAQ come from the germline V gene (reference sequence). The V gene lost 5 bases and the J gene lost 2 bases, with 17 bases spanning the gap. CDR3 loop: CASSPGWARNTDTQYF. CDR3 sequence (DNA): TGTGCCAGCAGCCCTGGGTGGGCACGGAACACAGATACGCAGTATTTT.

V usage is TRBV6-5 and J usage is TRBJ1-2; 10 positions match TRBD1. Germline V gene data show CDR1 as MNHEY and CDR2 as SVGAGI. The V segment lost 6 bases and the J segment 4 bases; nucleotides outside the gene matches: 8. This CDR3 is built from 15 residues. The CDR3 DNA is TGTGCCAGCAGCCGGGACAGGGGTCTGGTCTATGGCTACACCTTC. It codes for CASSRDRGLVYGYTF.

The chain has TRBV27 and TRBJ1-2; D is undetermined. V lost 4 bases, J lost 0 bases, and 21 bases lay in between. The CDR3 length is 18 residues. Germline V gene sequence: CDR1 MNHEY, CDR2 SMNVEV (reference sequence). The CDR3 DNA sequence: TGTGCCAGCAGTTCCCATATGCCCGCCCCAGAAGCTAACTATGGCTACACCTTC. Protein: CASSSHMPAPEANYGYTF.

This chain uses TRBV11-2 with TRBJ2-3; TRBD2 might be the D (6 bases). The V end was cut by 6 bases, the J end by 3 bases, with 10 bases between. The CDR3 consists of 13 residues. Germline V lookup: CDR1 SGHAT, CDR2 FQNNGV. The DNA for the CDR3 is TGTGCCAGCAGTAACCGGGAGACAGATACGCAGTATTTT. Its translation is CASSNRETDTQYF.

The genes are TRBV19 and TRBJ1-1; 7 bases are shared with TRBD1. V trimming: 8 bases; J trimming: 5 bases; junction bases outside the gene matches: 8. The length of the CDR3 is 13 residues. The germline gives CDR1 LNHDA, CDR2 SQIVND (reference sequence). As DNA, the CDR3 is TGTGCCAGTTCTACAGGGGAGTCAACTGAAGCTTTCTTT. Amino acids: CASSTGESTEAFF.

This clone has a single count. The chain employs TRBV7-8 and TRBJ1-2, with 9 bases that match TRBD1. J gave up 0 bases and V 1 base, and 6 bases lay outside the gene matches. The CDR3 runs 17 residues. Germline values: CDR1 SGHVS, CDR2 FQNEAQ. This CDR3 is CASSLVVTGGANYGYTF. For the CDR3, the DNA is TGTGCCAGCAGCTTAGTCGTGACAGGGGGTGCTAACTATGGCTACACCTTC.

The chain links TRBV5-1 to TRBJ1-4; possibly TRBD1 for D (5 bases). Looked up from germline, CDR1 is SGHRS and CDR2 is YFSETQ. The CDR3 is made up of 15 amino acids. V was clipped by 0 bases and J by 8 bases, with 14 bases between them. CDR3 in DNA: TGCGCCAGCAGCTTGGCGGGGGGTGGCGGAGAAAAACTGTTTTTT. Protein product: CASSLAGGGGEKLFF.

The chain has TRBV10-2 and TRBJ2-7, with D hard to call. V gave up 0 bases and J gave up 0 bases, with 6 bases separating them. The CDR3 runs to 14 residues. Germline V gene sequence: CDR1 WSHSY, CDR2 SAAADI. This chain's CDR3 is CASSESAFSYEQYF. CDR3 in DNA: TGCGCCAGCAGTGAGTCGGCCTTCTCCTACGAGCAGTACTTC.

The CDR3 is CASSPVVRGEQFF. CDR3 DNA: TGTGCCAGCAGTCCCGTGGTTAGGGGTGAGCAGTTCTTC. The V gene is TRBV2, the J gene TRBJ2-1, with D maybe TRBD1 (5 bases). Trimming took off 5 bases at V and 9 bases at J, with 14 bases between the two ends. Germline CDR1 is SNHLY and CDR2 is FYNNEI. The CDR3 contains 13 residues.

The V gene is TRBV7-6, the J gene TRBJ1-2; no clear D. Germline V lookup: CDR1 SGHVS, CDR2 FNYEAQ. The germline V and J ends were trimmed by 4 bases and 0 bases, with 9 bases remaining between them. The CDR3 sequence is 14 residues long. Written as DNA, the CDR3 is TGTGCCAGCAGCTCCCGGGGTGCTAACTATGGCTACACCTTC. Encoded protein: CASSSRGANYGYTF.

In this sample, this clone turned up once. The V gene is TRBV30, the J gene TRBJ2-7; no definite D call. This CDR3 region has 17 residues. Trimming took off 3 bases at V and 1 base at J, with 22 bases between the two ends. CDR1 is GTSNPN, CDR2 SVGIG, per germline (reference sequence). CDR3 DNA sequence: TGTGCCTGGAGGCGTCGTCGGAGCCAATCGATTTCCTACGAGCAGTACTTC. It codes for CAWRRRRSQSISYEQYF.

The CDR3 sequence is CASHWRGGTEAFF. CDR3 DNA sequence: TGTGCCAGCCATTGGAGGGGAGGCACTGAAGCTTTCTTT. V is TRBV19 and J is TRBJ1-1; D may be TRBD1 (5 bases). This CDR3 has 13 amino acids. The germline gives CDR1 LNHDA, CDR2 SQIVND (reference sequence). Trimming took 9 bases from V and 4 from J, leaving 15 bases between them.